This record covers a single T cell receptor (beta chain). Its antigen is as yet unknown. The data stem from a study of T cells in Graves' hyperthyroidism and ophthalmopathy. Study details: Peripheral blood specimens were obtained at initial diagnosis, prior to any treatment.

These patients, aged 18 to 65, had recently diagnosed hyperthyroidism lasting under 2 months. Isolation of PBMCs was performed on about 10 ml fresh peripheral blood. The CDR3 runs to 15 residues. The V gene end was trimmed by 1 base and the J gene end by 1 base; junction bases not matched to a gene: 2. Germline-derived CDR1 and CDR2 are DFQATT and SNEGSKA (reference sequence). Study outcomes and limitations: Most clonotypes expanded in the thyroid (above 0.001) were also present in blood.

Regions amplified from RNA transcripts were the TCR beta CDR3 regions. TCR CDR3 underwent first-round RT-PCR with the HTBI primer set. TCRdb re-derived calls from the multiplex PCR reads in MiXCR, one entry per CDR3 protein. The data contain 800,000 or so distinct CDR3 sequences, more than 30% of them singletons. The sequence came from a man between 18 and 29 years old with Graves' hyperthyroidism. The chain has TRBV20-1 and TRBJ2-5, with 11 bases matching TRBD2. Specimen: blood. CDR3 DNA: TGCAGTGCTAGAGTACTAGCGGGGGTCCAAGAGACCCAGTACTTC. Translating gives CSARVLAGVQETQYF.